The 32 T cell receptor beta chains presented below share a single source sample, sequenced in a study of blood T cell repertoires in COVID-19. Sequencing used immunoSEQ multiplex PCR; TCRdb keeps in-frame clones, though not all of them. The data hold some 180,000 clones, with roughly 85% observed a single time. Sample: PBMCs or T cells enriched from blood (not recorded which). These receptors were taken from a woman in her 70s in a cohort exposed to, infected with or recovered from COVID-19 (not recorded which).

The chain links TRBV28 to TRBJ1-1, with D hard to call. The CDR3 spans 11 residues. CDR1 MDHEN and CDR2 SYDVKM come from the germline V gene. CDR3 residues: CASNAGAEAFF. CDR3 bases: TGTGCTTCCAACGCGGGCGCTGAAGCTTTCTTT.

The chain combines TRBV7-2 with TRBJ1-5; 8 bases are a match to TRBD1. The CDR3 sequence is 15 residues long. CDR1 and CDR2 from the germline V gene are SGHTA and FQGNSA. The J segment lost 2 bases and the V segment lost 5 bases, leaving 5 bases of the junction unmatched. CDR3 DNA: TGTGCCAGCAGCCTAGACAGGGGTCGCAATCAGCCCCAGCATTTT. It codes for CASSLDRGRNQPQHF.

This clone was seen at least ten times. The genes are TRBV9 and TRBJ2-3; 8 nucleotides line up with TRBD1. There are 18 residues in the CDR3. Germline V gene sequence: CDR1 SGDLS, CDR2 YYNGEE. V was pared by 0 bases and J by 2 bases, with 11 bases of the junction left unmatched. The CDR3 protein is CASSVGQGAWGHTDTQYF. DNA of the CDR3: TGTGCCAGCAGCGTAGGGCAGGGGGCATGGGGGCACACAGATACGCAGTATTTT.

The J gene is TRBJ2-7, the V gene TRBV7-2; D may be TRBD2 (6 bases). Trimming removed 3 bases at V and 4 bases at J, with 10 bases between. CDR1 is SGHTA, CDR2 FQGNSA, per germline. The length of the CDR3 is 13 residues. The CDR3 reads CASSFNSGYEQYF. The CDR3 DNA reads TGTGCCAGCAGCTTTAATAGCGGATACGAGCAGTACTTC.

The chain has TRBV5-1 and TRBJ2-5; TRBD2 matches 9 bases. The germline CDR1 and CDR2 sequences are SGHRS and YFSETQ. V shed 4 bases, J shed 5 bases, and the junction held 18 bases outside the gene matches. The CDR3 contains 18 residues. CDR3: CASSGSGTSKTSGETQYF. DNA for the CDR3: TGCGCCAGCAGCGGTTCCGGGACCTCAAAAACTAGCGGGGAGACCCAGTACTTC.

The gene calls are TRBV28 and TRBJ2-7, with 9 bases fitting TRBD1. This CDR3 comprises 14 residues. In germline, CDR1 is MDHEN, CDR2 SYDVKM. Trimming took 6 bases from V and 0 from J; bases not matched to a gene: 3. CDR3 DNA sequence: TGTGCCAGCAGAGAGACAGGGGGCTCCTACGAGCAGTACTTC. The encoded protein is CASRETGGSYEQYF.

This clone was observed a handful of times. The V and J genes are TRBV5-1 and TRBJ2-1; D is unclear. The CDR3 extends over 15 amino acids. Germline loops: CDR1 SGHRS, CDR2 YFSETQ. V was pared by 0 bases and J by 5 bases, with 12 bases between. CDR3: CASSLAFGENNEQFF. CDR3 in DNA: TGCGCCAGCAGCTTGGCCTTTGGAGAGAACAATGAGCAGTTCTTC.

There are many counts of this clone. This rearrangement joins TRBV25-1 to TRBJ2-2, with 11 nucleotides matching TRBD2. The CDR3 totals 15 residues. V was pared by 6 bases and J by 5 bases, with 5 bases of the junction left unmatched. CDR1 and CDR2 (germline): MGHDK, SYGVNS. The DNA of the CDR3 is TGTGCCAGCAGCGCCCGGACTAGCGGGACCGGGGAGCTGTTTTTT. It encodes CASSARTSGTGELFF.

The genes are TRBV23-1 and TRBJ2-7; D not certain. TRBV23-1 falls under the ORF class, with uncertain function. The V end was cut by 0 bases, the J end by 2 bases, with 14 bases between. CDR3 length: 16 residues. Here the CDR3 reads CASSQSSPTKPYEQYF. The CDR3 DNA reads TGCGCCAGCAGTCAATCGAGCCCCACGAAACCCTACGAGCAGTACTTC.

The sample holds a few counts of this clone. The rearrangement uses TRBV6-5 and TRBJ2-5; 9 nucleotides align to TRBD1. The CDR3 consists of 14 residues. Trimming took 8 bases from V and 2 from J; bases not matched to a gene: 6. The germline CDR1 and CDR2 sequences are MNHEY and SVGAGI. The CDR3 loop reads CASGTGWPQETQYF. CDR3 DNA sequence: TGTGCCAGCGGGACAGGGTGGCCACAAGAGACCCAGTACTTC.

For the CDR3, the DNA is TGTGCCAGCAGCCCTCTTCGGGGTGACGGGGATACGCAGTATTTT. Translation gives CASSPLRGDGDTQYF. This rearrangement joins TRBV7-8 to TRBJ2-3; possibly TRBD2 for D (5 bases). This CDR3 has 15 residues. CDR1 and CDR2 from the germline V gene are SGHVS and FQNEAQ. V lost 5 bases, J lost 6 bases, and 18 bases lay in between.

The chain joins TRBV7-9 to TRBJ2-3; D is ambiguous. CDR3 length: 15 residues. Deletions cut 1 base from V and 0 bases from J, with 8 bases between. CDR1 and CDR2 from the germline V gene are SEHNR and FQNEAQ (reference sequence). CDR3 nucleotides: TGTGCCAGCAGCTTAGTGTCAGGAAGCACAGATACGCAGTATTTT. Translating gives CASSLVSGSTDTQYF.

The chain carries TRBV11-3 and TRBJ2-3; 8 nucleotides agree with TRBD2. This CDR3 has 15 amino acids. After removal of 6 bases from V and 0 bases from J, the junction contained 5 bases not matched to a gene. Germline values: CDR1 SGHNT, CDR2 YENEEA. The CDR3 DNA follows: TGTGCCAGCAGTGAGGGCGGGAGGAGCACAGATACGCAGTATTTT. It is translated as CASSEGGRSTDTQYF.

This chain connects TRBV19 to TRBJ2-3, with 12 nucleotides matching TRBD1. The CDR3 totals 16 residues. Germline V lookup: CDR1 LNHDA, CDR2 SQIVND (reference sequence). J lost 3 bases, V lost 4 bases, and 5 bases had no gene match. The CDR3 region is CASSKGQGATTDTQYF. In DNA form, the CDR3 reads TGTGCCAGTAGTAAGGGACAGGGGGCCACTACAGATACGCAGTATTTT.

This chain links TRBV7-9 with TRBJ2-7, with D perhaps matching TRBD1 (7 bases). The CDR3 is 17 amino acids. Germline V lookup: CDR1 SEHNR, CDR2 FQNEAQ (reference sequence). Trimming removed 3 bases from V and 0 bases from J, with 18 bases in between. Here the CDR3 reads CASSLYSGGQISYEQYF. CDR3 coding DNA: TGTGCCAGCAGCTTGTATTCAGGGGGGCAAATCTCCTACGAGCAGTACTTC. Full variable domain (remainder filled in from reference TRBV7-9 and TRBJ2-7): DTGVSQNPRHKITKRGQNVTFRCDPISEHNRLYWYRQTLGQGPEFLTYFQNEAQLEKSRLLSDRFSAERPKGSFSTLEIQRTEQGDSAMYLCASSLYSGGQISYEQYFGPGTRLTVT.

The chain links TRBV9 to TRBJ2-1; 8 positions agree with TRBD2. V gave up 0 bases and J gave up 10 bases; unmatched junction bases: 15. The CDR3 runs to 17 residues. From germline, CDR1 is SGDLS and CDR2 YYNGEE. The CDR3 DNA sequence: TGTGCCAGCAGCGTAGGTATTAGCGGGACCTCTCCCAGCGAGCAGTTCTTC. Protein: CASSVGISGTSPSEQFF.

DNA for the CDR3: TGCGCCAGCAGTCAGGGACTAGCGGCCTCCTACGAGCAGTACTTC. Translated, it gives CASSQGLAASYEQYF. The chain employs TRBV23-1 and TRBJ2-7, with TRBD2 identical over 11 bases. TRBV23-1 is an ORF, with its function uncertain. The length of the CDR3 is 15 residues. Trimming cost V 3 bases and J 0 bases; bases outside gene matches: 1.

This clone was counted a single time. The chain joins TRBV7-2 to TRBJ2-1; 9 nucleotides align to TRBD2. The CDR3 contains 15 residues. Unmatched junction bases numbered 2, after V lost 4 bases and J lost 1 base. Looked up from germline, CDR1 is SGHTA and CDR2 is FQGNSA. For the CDR3, the DNA is TGTGCCAGCAGCTATAGCGGGAGTTCCTACAATGAGCAGTTCTTC. Protein: CASSYSGSSYNEQFF.

The chain employs TRBV11-3 and TRBJ2-1; D is perhaps TRBD2 (7 bases). Trimming shortened V by 6 bases and J by 9 bases, and 27 bases separated the two germline ends. This CDR3 comprises 17 residues. CDR1 and CDR2 (germline): SGHNT, YENEEA. This CDR3 reads CASSLRGGAGARSEQFF. Here the CDR3 DNA reads TGTGCCAGCAGTCTAAGGGGGGGCGCGGGAGCACGGAGTGAGCAGTTCTTC. The variable domain in full, with the rest retrieved from reference TRBV11-3 and TRBJ2-1, is EAGVVQSPRYKIIEKKQPVAFWCNPISGHNTLYWYLQNLGQGPELLIRYENEEAVDDSQLPKDRFSAERLKGVDSTLKIQPAELGDSAVYLCASSLRGGAGARSEQFFGPGTRLTVL.

The chain uses TRBV21-1 and TRBJ2-7; TRBD1 was called by the table and not checked on the DNA. TRBV21-1 is recorded as a pseudogene. The CDR3 length is 16 residues. The CDR3: CASSKVGDRGPYEQYF. The CDR3 DNA is TGTGCCAGCAGCAAAGTAGGGGACAGGGGCCCCTACGAGCAGTACTTC.

This clone was counted between two and nine times. The rearrangement uses TRBV10-3 and TRBJ1-2; a weak D match, TRBD1 (5 bases). In germline, CDR1 is ENHRY, CDR2 SYGVKD. Trimming took 8 bases from V and 4 from J, leaving 14 bases between them. The CDR3 spans 13 residues. DNA for the CDR3: TGTGCCATCCAGGGTGGTGACCCCTATGGCTACACCTTC. It is translated as CAIQGGDPYGYTF.

Only a few counts were recorded for this clone. The genes are TRBV3-1 (or the pseudogene TRBV3-2) and TRBJ2-3, with D unresolved. Germline CDR1 reads LGHDT; CDR2 reads YNNKEL (reference sequence). This CDR3 comprises 14 residues. Trimming shortened V by 3 bases and J by 6 bases, and 13 bases separated the two germline ends. The chain's CDR3 is CASSQEHSADTQYF. The DNA of the CDR3 is TGTGCCAGCAGCCAGGAGCATTCGGCGGATACGCAGTATTTT.

This chain links TRBV9 with TRBJ1-3; D remains unclear. CDR3 length equals 14 residues. V gave up 3 bases and J gave up 1 base, with 8 bases separating them. Germline values: CDR1 SGDLS, CDR2 YYNGEE. DNA for the CDR3: TGTGCCAGCAGCGGAGTAATTTCTGGAAACACCATATATTTT. It yields the protein CASSGVISGNTIYF.

V gene TRBV5-1 combines with J gene TRBJ2-1; D possibly corresponds to TRBD1 (6 bases). The CDR3 sequence is 14 residues long. V gave up 0 bases and J gave up 7 bases, with 11 bases separating them. Germline-derived CDR1 and CDR2 are SGHRS and YFSETQ. As DNA, the CDR3 is TGCGCCAGCAGCTTGGACAGGGTGGAAAATGAGCAGTTCTTC. This translates into CASSLDRVENEQFF.

The chain joins TRBV11-2 to TRBJ2-1; perhaps TRBD2 as D (5 bases). This CDR3 comprises 14 residues. V dropped 5 bases and J dropped 2 bases, with 10 bases sitting between them. Germline CDR1 SGHAT, CDR2 FQNNGV. The CDR3 here is CASSASGTYNEQFF. The CDR3 DNA sequence: TGTGCCAGCAGCGCAAGCGGAACCTACAATGAGCAGTTCTTC.

This clone appeared a few times. The V call is TRBV5-4, the J call TRBJ1-2, with D hard to call. CDR1 SGHNT and CDR2 YYREEE come from the germline V gene (reference sequence). The CDR3 is 12 amino acids. Trimming cost V 0 bases and J 8 bases, with 8 bases left between them. In DNA form, the CDR3 reads TGTGCCAGCAGCTTGGACGACACCGGCTACACCTTC. It encodes CASSLDDTGYTF.

This clone has a handful of counts. This chain joins TRBV18 and TRBJ2-1; TRBD2 might be the D (5 bases). Germline CDR1 is KGHSH and CDR2 is LQKENI. The CDR3 contains 15 residues. With 3 bases removed from V and 4 bases from J, the gap between germline ends came to 13 bases. CDR3 sequence: CASSPTLGGYNEQFF. In nucleotides, the CDR3 is TGTGCCAGCTCACCCACACTAGGAGGATACAATGAGCAGTTCTTC.

V gene TRBV5-1 combines with J gene TRBJ2-5, with TRBD2 identical over 8 bases. CDR1 and CDR2 (germline): SGHRS, YFSETQ. This CDR3 has 16 residues. Trimming removed 2 bases from V and 9 bases from J; junction bases left unmatched: 15. The CDR3 DNA reads as TGCGCCAGCAGCTTCACTAGCGGCCTGTTCGATGGGGCCCAGTACTTC. The encoded protein is CASSFTSGLFDGAQYF.

As concerns this clone: One end of the junction fails to match germline, which may point to a read error. The genes are TRBV7-7 and TRBJ1-1, with D maybe TRBD1 (6 bases). The CDR3 is 15 residues long. CDR1 is SSHAT, CDR2 FNYEAQ, per germline (reference sequence). CDR3 amino acids: CASRLDQDRDTEAFF. In DNA, the CDR3 is TGTGCTAGCAGGCTGGATCAGGACAGAGACACTGAAGCTTTCTTT.

This clone was detected once. This chain links TRBV28 with TRBJ1-5; D unresolved. This CDR3 has 12 amino acids. V was shortened by 8 bases and J by 9 bases, with 14 bases between the two germline ends. Germline V lookup: CDR1 MDHEN, CDR2 SYDVKM. The CDR3 nucleotides read TGTGCCAGCGGAACAGTGCAGCCGCCCCAGCATTTT. Its protein is CASGTVQPPQHF.

V gene TRBV7-9 combines with J gene TRBJ2-3, with TRBD1 matching 10 bases. Germline loops: CDR1 SEHNR, CDR2 FQNEAQ (reference sequence). The length of the CDR3 is 15 residues. With V trimmed by 5 bases and J by 5 bases, 7 bases remained unmatched. CDR3 in amino acids: CASSGRQGARDTQYF. DNA of the CDR3: TGTGCCAGCAGCGGGCGACAGGGGGCGAGAGATACGCAGTATTTT. The full variable domain, its missing parts supplied by reference TRBV7-9 and TRBJ2-3, is DTGVSQNPRHKITKRGQNVTFRCDPISEHNRLYWYRQTLGQGPEFLTYFQNEAQLEKSRLLSDRFSAERPKGSFSTLEIQRTEQGDSAMYLCASSGRQGARDTQYFGPGTRLTVL.

This clone was observed a handful of times. J is TRBJ2-5 and V is TRBV24-1, with TRBD1 identical over 10 bases. CDR3 length: 17 residues. Unmatched junction bases numbered 12, after V lost 7 bases and J lost 2 bases. Germline values: CDR1 KGHDR, CDR2 SFDVKD. CDR3 sequence reads: CATSSPLRTGGQETQYF. CDR3 in DNA: TGTGCCACCAGCAGTCCCCTGAGGACAGGGGGACAAGAGACCCAGTACTTC.